This T cell receptor (beta chain) was retrieved from a study of Graves' ophthalmopathy and Graves' hyperthyroidism. This clonotype was counted at least ten times. Amplification of TCR beta CDR3 regions used RNA transcripts. Following a first-round RT-PCR that used HTBI primers, a second-round multiplex PCR was carried out. TCRdb independently ran MiXCR on the multiplex PCR reads; one entry per CDR3 protein. Of over a million distinct CDR3 sequences listed, about 36% are singletons. Trimming cost V 7 bases and J 9 bases, with 13 bases left between them. The CDR3 is made up of 11 amino acids. Per the germline V gene, CDR1 is LNHDA and CDR2 is SQIVND (reference sequence).

Specimen: peripheral blood or thyroid tissue (not recorded which). The sequence was obtained from an adult man with Graves' hyperthyroidism. The chain recombines TRBV19 with TRBJ2-7, with D possibly matching TRBD2 (5 bases). The CDR3 is CASKGEAGQYF. DNA for the CDR3: TGTGCCAGTAAGGGAGAGGCGGGGCAGTACTTC.